Sequencing of this T cell receptor (beta chain) was carried out in a study of PD-L1 blockade in urothelial cancer listed by TCRdb under 2017. Context from the whole study: Therapy was started around 2014 for all patients, and atezolizumab 1,200 mg was administered intravenously every 3 weeks. Somatic, immune and clinical correlates of response to PD-L1 blockade with atezolizumab in urothelial cancer were the focus of an exploratory multi-omic analysis. Whole exome sequencing and RNA sequencing of pretreatment tumors were performed alongside TCR sequencing in the same patients. Nine patients achieved durable clinical benefit and about 19 did not. Progression-free survival longer than 6 months counted as durable clinical benefit, and TCR features were additionally tested against both progression-free and overall survival. TCR sequencing covered pretreatment tumor samples and matched, serially collected peripheral blood taken before and after atezolizumab treatment. Patients had an ECOG performance status of 0 or 1 and had received between 0 and 3 prior chemotherapy regimens. Twenty-five of 29 patients were identified as males with urothelial cancer of bladder origin, and a prior smoking history was reported by 18 of 29 patients. Pretreatment blood TCR-seq was available for about 27 patients, at least one posttreatment blood collection was obtained for about 24 patients, and tumor TCR-seq was available for about 24 patients. Blood samples gave a median of about 140,000 T cells and 82,636 unique TCRs, with a median clonality of approximately 0.078. Blood samples were analyzed 3 weeks after the start of treatment (second dose) and 6 weeks after the start of treatment.

A word on this clone: Which antigen it targets is not known. Base quality data are lacking; no much larger clone is found one base away.

The germline V gene yields SGHRS for CDR1 and YFSETQ for CDR2. The CDR3 runs 16 residues from the cysteine to the phenylalanine. Of all the DNA, just the CDR3 is kept, 48 bases in frame from base 1. V loses 0 bases at its end and J loses 1 base; junction bases beyond the gene matches: 3. The cohort comprised fewer than 35 patients with locally advanced or metastatic urothelial carcinoma treated at Memorial Sloan Kettering on a trial protocol. Peripheral blood mononuclear cells were collected pretreatment and during treatment, with between 1 and 8 total time points obtained per patient. The Qiagen DNeasy Blood extraction kit was used to purify genomic DNA from total PBMCs and tumor samples. Collected pretreatment and during treatment, PBMCs were isolated and stored as previously described. What the research found in general, with its limitations: Because the sample size was small (n = 29) and many of the analyses were exploratory, the results are meant to be hypothesis-generating. Among patients with durable benefit, tumor-associated TCR clones showed greater expansion in peripheral blood 3 weeks after treatment started (n of about 20, p = 0.022). A pretreatment peripheral blood TCR clonality below the median was linked to improved progression-free and overall survival.

Synthetic TCR analog templates were spiked into each PCR to estimate absolute template abundance from read counts. Using the immunoSEQ assay, TCRbeta CDR3 regions were amplified from genomic DNA with bias-controlled V and J gene primers. Rearranged TCRbeta segments were sequenced at approximately 20X coverage. From the authors' description of their analysis: Clustering was used to correct sequencing errors, and CDR3s were annotated against IMGT to assign V, D and J genes. Out-of-frame and stop-codon sequences were excluded, and only productive TCRbeta rearrangements were used in downstream analyses. Clonality was calculated as one minus the Shannon entropy normalized by the log of the number of unique productive sequences. Fisher's exact test with Benjamini-Hochberg correction, using a cutoff of adjusted p below 0.01, was how clones that differed between time points or between blood and tumor were identified. Drawn from immuneACCESS, this table holds only the in-frame rearrangements with V and J called that TCRdb kept. Clones are partly lost; checked studies trace under half to an unresolved V gene and leave the rest unexplained. Clone size and the V and J calls come from that table; the DNA yielded D and trimming. Recorded for this sample are about 80,000 clones; 75% to 90% of them occurred a single time. The top ten constitute 5% to 7% of the sample.

The sequence was collected from a woman in her seventies with urothelial cancer. The starting material was PBMCs, obtained around atezolizumab (anti-PD-L1) treatment. The V and J genes are TRBV5-1 and TRBJ1-2; TRBD1 aligns with 10 central bases. The CDR3 is CASSLGQGALNYGYTF. The sequence in DNA is TGCGCCAGCAGCTTGGGACAGGGGGCCCTTAACTATGGCTACACCTTC. Joined to the reference TRBV5-1 and TRBJ1-2 proteins, this CDR3 gives the full variable domain: KAGVTQTPRYLIKTRGQQVTLSCSPISGHRSVSWYQQTPGQGLQFLFEYFSETQRNKGNFPGRFSGRQFSNSRSEMNVSTLELGDSALYLCASSLGQGALNYGYTFGSGTRLTVV.